This is a list of T cell receptor beta chains from one sample in a study of blood T cell repertoires in COVID-19. TCRdb's copy holds only in-frame clones and misses some; the assay was immunoSEQ multiplex PCR. The sample shows 350,000 or so clones, 90% of them seen only once. The sequenced sample was peripheral blood. These receptors all come from a man aged 18 to 29 with active or convalescent COVID-19. Both conserved end residues are part of each CDR3. Each record gives: V gene, clone size, J gene, D gene, CDR3 protein, CDR3 DNA. D genes are given only for firm matches. Some rows have no size entry. The others give once, few or many, or a class for an expanded clone.

v_gene: TRBV19; abundance: .; j_gene: TRBJ2-4; d_gene: TRBD2; CDR3aa: CASSKSGGPWETTRNIQYF; CDR3nt: TGTGCCAGTAGTAAGTCGGGAGGGCCGTGGGAGACAACCCGGAACATTCAGTACTTC
v_gene: TRBV12-3/TRBV12-4; abundance: .; j_gene: TRBJ2-1; d_gene: .; CDR3aa: CASSGLPRNEQFF; CDR3nt: TGTGCCAGCAGTGGACTCCCCAGGAATGAGCAGTTCTTC
v_gene: TRBV14; abundance: .; j_gene: TRBJ2-7; d_gene: TRBD2; CDR3aa: CASSETSGRSPYEQYF; CDR3nt: TGTGCCAGCAGCGAAACTAGCGGGAGGTCTCCCTACGAGCAGTACTTC
v_gene: TRBV7-2; abundance: few; j_gene: TRBJ1-6; d_gene: .; CDR3aa: CASSLAVGANSPLHF; CDR3nt: TGTGCCAGCAGCTTAGCGGTGGGGGCTAATTCACCCCTCCACTTT
v_gene: TRBV27; abundance: .; j_gene: TRBJ2-1; d_gene: .; CDR3aa: CASSLAGKEQFF; CDR3nt: TGTGCCAGCAGTTTAGCAGGGAAAGAGCAGTTCTTC
v_gene: TRBV7-3; abundance: .; j_gene: TRBJ1-3; d_gene: TRBD1; CDR3aa: CASSPRQGDNTIYF; CDR3nt: TGTGCCAGCAGCCCCCGACAGGGGGATAACACCATATATTTT
v_gene: TRBV25-1; abundance: .; j_gene: TRBJ1-1; d_gene: .; CDR3aa: CASSEFGVAFF; CDR3nt: TGTGCCAGCAGTGAATTCGGGGTAGCTTTCTTT
v_gene: TRBV7-2; abundance: .; j_gene: TRBJ1-3; d_gene: .; CDR3aa: CASSSRVTGNTIYF; CDR3nt: TGTGCCAGCAGCTCCAGGGTTACAGGAAACACCATATATTTT
v_gene: TRBV12-3/TRBV12-4; abundance: .; j_gene: TRBJ1-2; d_gene: TRBD1; CDR3aa: CASSRDRVYGYTF; CDR3nt: TGTGCCAGCAGCCGGGACAGGGTCTATGGCTACACCTTC
v_gene: TRBV15; abundance: .; j_gene: TRBJ2-7; d_gene: TRBD2; CDR3aa: CATSRGTSGSYEQYF; CDR3nt: TGTGCCACCAGCAGAGGGACTAGCGGGTCCTACGAGCAGTACTTC
v_gene: TRBV2; abundance: .; j_gene: TRBJ1-3; d_gene: TRBD1; CDR3aa: CASSELGTADYGWERGNTIYF; CDR3nt: TGTGCCAGCAGTGAATTAGGGACAGCGGACTACGGGTGGGAACGAGGAAACACCATATATTTT
v_gene: TRBV5-6; abundance: .; j_gene: TRBJ1-1; d_gene: TRBD1; CDR3aa: CASSGQGPVFMNTEAFF; CDR3nt: TGTGCCAGCAGCGGACAGGGACCCGTGTTCATGAACACTGAAGCTTTCTTT
v_gene: TRBV18; abundance: .; j_gene: TRBJ1-5; d_gene: .; CDR3aa: CASSPGLADNQPQHF; CDR3nt: TGTGCCAGCTCACCAGGACTGGCCGATAATCAGCCCCAGCATTTT
v_gene: TRBV27; abundance: .; j_gene: TRBJ2-7; d_gene: .; CDR3aa: CASSAPGHEQYF; CDR3nt: TGTGCCAGCAGTGCGCCAGGGCACGAGCAGTACTTC
v_gene: TRBV12-3/TRBV12-4; abundance: once; j_gene: TRBJ1-5; d_gene: .; CDR3aa: CASSSTHEQPQHF; CDR3nt: TGTGCCAGCAGTTCGACACACGAGCAGCCCCAGCATTTT
v_gene: TRBV7-8; abundance: many; j_gene: TRBJ2-7; d_gene: .; CDR3aa: CASSLYIRGGSEQYF; CDR3nt: TGTGCCAGCAGCTTATATATTCGCGGCGGCTCCGAGCAGTACTTC
v_gene: TRBV30; abundance: .; j_gene: TRBJ1-1; d_gene: .; CDR3aa: CTGGSTEAFF; CDR3nt: TGTACAGGAGGGAGCACTGAAGCTTTCTTT
v_gene: TRBV27; abundance: .; j_gene: TRBJ2-7; d_gene: TRBD1; CDR3aa: CASSFRDSSYEQYF; CDR3nt: TGTGCCAGCAGTTTTCGGGACAGCTCCTACGAGCAGTACTTC
v_gene: TRBV21-1; abundance: .; j_gene: TRBJ1-2; d_gene: .; CDR3aa: CASSKEDSSNYGYTF; CDR3nt: TGTGCCAGCAGCAAAGAAGACAGTTCTAACTATGGCTACACCTTC
v_gene: TRBV4-2; abundance: .; j_gene: TRBJ1-5; d_gene: .; CDR3aa: CASSQEGGSNQPQHF; CDR3nt: TGTGCCAGCAGCCAAGAAGGAGGGAGCAATCAGCCCCAGCATTTT
v_gene: TRBV7-9; abundance: .; j_gene: TRBJ2-6; d_gene: .; CDR3aa: CASSLVYSGANVLTF; CDR3nt: TGTGCCAGCAGCTTAGTATATTCTGGGGCCAACGTGCTGACTTTC
v_gene: TRBV6-5; abundance: .; j_gene: TRBJ2-7; d_gene: TRBD2; CDR3aa: CASSYSGAGDYEQYF; CDR3nt: TGTGCCAGCAGTTACTCTGGAGCGGGAGACTACGAGCAGTACTTC
v_gene: TRBV7-2; abundance: .; j_gene: TRBJ1-6; d_gene: TRBD1; CDR3aa: CASSRGTGLNSPLHF; CDR3nt: TGTGCCAGCAGCCGCGGGACAGGGTTGAATTCACCCCTCCACTTT
v_gene: TRBV30; abundance: .; j_gene: TRBJ2-5; d_gene: TRBD1; CDR3aa: CAWSSTTGGYQETQYF; CDR3nt: TGTGCCTGGAGTTCCACCACAGGGGGCTATCAAGAGACCCAGTACTTC
v_gene: TRBV14; abundance: .; j_gene: TRBJ2-1; d_gene: .; CDR3aa: CASSQEHTRMANEQFF; CDR3nt: TGTGCCAGCAGCCAGGAACACACGAGGATGGCCAATGAGCAGTTCTTC
v_gene: TRBV2; abundance: .; j_gene: TRBJ1-6; d_gene: TRBD1; CDR3aa: CASSVQGAVKNSPLHF; CDR3nt: TGTGCCAGCAGTGTACAGGGGGCGGTTAAAAATTCACCCCTCCACTTT
v_gene: TRBV7-2; abundance: .; j_gene: TRBJ2-7; d_gene: .; CDR3aa: CASSPGGSSYEQYF; CDR3nt: TGTGCCAGCAGCCCAGGTGGGAGCTCCTACGAGCAGTACTTC
v_gene: TRBV19; abundance: .; j_gene: TRBJ1-2; d_gene: .; CDR3aa: CASSILRQDDGYTF; CDR3nt: TGTGCCAGTAGTATTTTAAGACAGGATGATGGCTACACCTTC
v_gene: TRBV4-3; abundance: .; j_gene: TRBJ1-6; d_gene: TRBD1; CDR3aa: CASSQSTGADNSPLHF; CDR3nt: TGCGCCAGCAGCCAATCGACAGGGGCGGATAATTCACCCCTCCACTTT
v_gene: TRBV9; abundance: .; j_gene: TRBJ2-7; d_gene: .; CDR3aa: CASSVGGGGKSSYEQYF; CDR3nt: TGTGCCAGCAGCGTAGGAGGAGGGGGCAAAAGCTCCTACGAGCAGTACTTC
v_gene: TRBV7-2; abundance: .; j_gene: TRBJ1-5; d_gene: TRBD1; CDR3aa: CASSQGVVNQPQHF; CDR3nt: TGTGCCAGCAGCCAGGGGGTAGTCAATCAGCCCCAGCATTTT
v_gene: TRBV27; abundance: .; j_gene: TRBJ2-7; d_gene: TRBD1; CDR3aa: CASTPTWDRGPYEQYF; CDR3nt: TGTGCCAGCACTCCAACTTGGGACAGGGGGCCCTACGAGCAGTACTTC
v_gene: TRBV3-1/TRBV3-2; abundance: .; j_gene: TRBJ2-1; d_gene: .; CDR3aa: CASSRGRLYNEQFF; CDR3nt: TGTGCCAGCAGCAGAGGGCGGCTTTACAATGAGCAGTTCTTC
v_gene: TRBV7-9; abundance: .; j_gene: TRBJ2-2; d_gene: .; CDR3aa: CASSQKDGGLTGELFF; CDR3nt: TGTGCCAGCAGCCAGAAAGACGGGGGTCTCACCGGGGAGCTGTTTTTT
v_gene: TRBV19; abundance: .; j_gene: TRBJ2-1; d_gene: TRBD2; CDR3aa: CASSKLAGGGNEQFF; CDR3nt: TGTGCCAGTAGTAAACTAGCGGGAGGTGGCAATGAGCAGTTCTTC
v_gene: TRBV7-2; abundance: .; j_gene: TRBJ2-2; d_gene: .; CDR3aa: CASSFIQAFTGELFF; CDR3nt: TGTGCCAGCAGCTTTATCCAGGCTTTCACCGGGGAGCTGTTTTTT
v_gene: TRBV19; abundance: once; j_gene: TRBJ1-6; d_gene: TRBD1; CDR3aa: CASSSLPARGLYHSPLHF; CDR3nt: TGTGCCAGTAGTTCGTTGCCCGCGAGGGGGCTTTATCATTCACCCCTCCACTTT
v_gene: TRBV6-5; abundance: .; j_gene: TRBJ1-2; d_gene: TRBD1; CDR3aa: CASSSQGTGSRHGYTF; CDR3nt: TGTGCCAGCAGTTCCCAAGGGACAGGGAGTCGGCATGGCTACACCTTC
v_gene: TRBV3-1/TRBV3-2; abundance: .; j_gene: TRBJ1-1; d_gene: TRBD1; CDR3aa: CASSQNRGVNTEAFF; CDR3nt: TGTGCCAGCAGCCAAAACAGGGGAGTGAACACTGAAGCTTTCTTT
v_gene: TRBV14; abundance: .; j_gene: TRBJ1-2; d_gene: .; CDR3aa: CASSHIPGSNYGYTF; CDR3nt: TGTGCCAGCAGCCATATCCCAGGGTCGAACTATGGCTACACCTTC
v_gene: TRBV7-3; abundance: once; j_gene: TRBJ2-1; d_gene: .; CDR3aa: CASSNTGEQFF; CDR3nt: TGTGCCAGCAGCAACACAGGGGAGCAGTTCTTC
v_gene: TRBV28; abundance: .; j_gene: TRBJ2-6; d_gene: .; CDR3aa: CASSLSQRHPNGANVLTF; CDR3nt: TGTGCCAGCAGTTTAAGTCAGCGGCATCCTAACGGGGCCAACGTCCTGACTTTC
v_gene: TRBV5-1; abundance: .; j_gene: TRBJ2-7; d_gene: .; CDR3aa: CASSLTPGVGYEQYF; CDR3nt: TGCGCCAGCAGCTTGACACCCGGGGTGGGGTACGAGCAGTACTTC
v_gene: TRBV18; abundance: once; j_gene: TRBJ1-4; d_gene: .; CDR3aa: CASSPFPRDTGEKLFF; CDR3nt: TGTGCCAGCTCACCGTTCCCAAGGGACACCGGGGAAAAACTGTTTTTT
v_gene: TRBV7-2; abundance: few; j_gene: TRBJ2-7; d_gene: TRBD2; CDR3aa: CASSLLAGGYEQYF; CDR3nt: TGTGCCAGCAGCTTACTTGCGGGGGGCTACGAGCAGTACTTC
v_gene: TRBV9; abundance: .; j_gene: TRBJ2-1; d_gene: .; CDR3aa: CASSPLVYNEQFF; CDR3nt: TGTGCCAGCAGCCCTTTAGTCTACAATGAGCAGTTCTTC
v_gene: TRBV5-6; abundance: .; j_gene: TRBJ1-1; d_gene: .; CDR3aa: CASSSLGQGWSTEAFF; CDR3nt: TGTGCCAGCAGCTCCCTGGGGCAGGGTTGGAGCACTGAAGCTTTCTTT
v_gene: TRBV5-4; abundance: .; j_gene: TRBJ2-3; d_gene: TRBD1; CDR3aa: CASSYHRGITDTQYF; CDR3nt: TGTGCCAGCAGCTACCACAGGGGGATCACAGATACGCAGTATTTT
v_gene: TRBV4-1; abundance: .; j_gene: TRBJ2-7; d_gene: TRBD1; CDR3aa: CASSQVGTGSSYEQYF; CDR3nt: TGCGCCAGCAGCCAAGTGGGGACAGGGTCGTCCTACGAGCAGTACTTC
v_gene: TRBV19; abundance: .; j_gene: TRBJ1-5; d_gene: TRBD1; CDR3aa: CASSIQGAYQPQHF; CDR3nt: TGTGCCAGTAGTATACAGGGGGCGTATCAGCCCCAGCATTTT
v_gene: TRBV5-1; abundance: .; j_gene: TRBJ1-3; d_gene: .; CDR3aa: CASRLSSSGNTIYF; CDR3nt: TGCGCCAGCAGGCTAAGCTCCTCTGGAAACACCATATATTTT
v_gene: TRBV18; abundance: .; j_gene: TRBJ1-4; d_gene: .; CDR3aa: CASSPSQAITTNEKLFF; CDR3nt: TGTGCCAGCTCCCCTTCGCAGGCTATTACAACTAATGAAAAACTGTTTTTT
v_gene: TRBV19; abundance: .; j_gene: TRBJ2-3; d_gene: .; CDR3aa: CASSPLRGTDTQYF; CDR3nt: TGTGCCAGTAGTCCGCTGCGGGGAACAGATACGCAGTATTTT